The sequence of this T cell receptor beta chain was determined in a study of blood T cell repertoires in COVID-19. Germline V gives CDR1 MGHRA, CDR2 YSYEKL. V trimming: 2 bases; J trimming: 6 bases; junction bases outside the gene matches: 14. The CDR3 totals 18 residues. Profiling relied on immunoSEQ multiplex PCR, and the TCRdb table lists in-frame clones only, not all of them. Of a few hundred thousand clones in the sample, roughly 87% were seen once. The cohort comprised adults aged roughly 18 to 95 years residing in about two dozen US areas. Participant reports of clinical history set cohort assignment.

The sample was PBMCs or T cells enriched from blood (not recorded which). The rearrangement uses TRBV4-1 and TRBJ2-2, with 8 bases lining up with TRBD1. The origin of this receptor is a woman aged 25-40 years who had recovered from COVID-19. The chain's CDR3 is CASSQTRGGQGLSGELFF. CDR3 nucleotide sequence: TGCGCCAGCAGCCAAACTCGCGGCGGACAGGGTTTATCCGGGGAGCTGTTTTTT.